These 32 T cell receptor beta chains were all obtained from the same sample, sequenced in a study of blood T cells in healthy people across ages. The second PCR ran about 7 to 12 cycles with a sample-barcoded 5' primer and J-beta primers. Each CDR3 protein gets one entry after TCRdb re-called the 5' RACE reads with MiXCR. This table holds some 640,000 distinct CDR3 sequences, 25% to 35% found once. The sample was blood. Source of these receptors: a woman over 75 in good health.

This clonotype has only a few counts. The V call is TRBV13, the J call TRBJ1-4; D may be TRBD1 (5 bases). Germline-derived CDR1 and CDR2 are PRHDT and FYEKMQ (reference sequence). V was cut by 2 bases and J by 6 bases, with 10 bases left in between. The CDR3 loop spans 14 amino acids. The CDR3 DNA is TGTGCCAGCAGCTTAAGAGGGGAGGATGAAAAACTGTTTTTT. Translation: CASSLRGEDEKLFF.

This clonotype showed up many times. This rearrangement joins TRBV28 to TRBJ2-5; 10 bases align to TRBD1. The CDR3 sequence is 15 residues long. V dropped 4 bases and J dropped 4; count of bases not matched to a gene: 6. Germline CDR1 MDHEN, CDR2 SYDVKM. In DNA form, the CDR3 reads TGTGCCAGCAGTTCCGGGACAGGGGTAGGAGAGACCCAGTACTTC. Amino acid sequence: CASSSGTGVGETQYF.

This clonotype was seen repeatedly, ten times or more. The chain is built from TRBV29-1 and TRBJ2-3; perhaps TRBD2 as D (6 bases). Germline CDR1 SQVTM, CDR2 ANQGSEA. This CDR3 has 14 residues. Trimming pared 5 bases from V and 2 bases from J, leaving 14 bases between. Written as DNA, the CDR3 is TGCAGCGTTACCGGGACTTCCATCACAGATACGCAGTATTTT. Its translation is CSVTGTSITDTQYF.

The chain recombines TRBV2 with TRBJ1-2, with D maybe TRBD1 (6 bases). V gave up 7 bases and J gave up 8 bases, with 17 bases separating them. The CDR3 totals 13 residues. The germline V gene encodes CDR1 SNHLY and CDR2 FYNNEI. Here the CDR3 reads CASIGQPLEGYTF. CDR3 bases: TGTGCCAGCATCGGACAGCCTTTGGAAGGCTACACCTTC.

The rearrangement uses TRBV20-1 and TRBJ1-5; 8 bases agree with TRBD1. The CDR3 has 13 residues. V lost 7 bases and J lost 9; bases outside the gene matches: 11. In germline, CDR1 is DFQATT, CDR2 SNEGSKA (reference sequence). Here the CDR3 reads CSVHRGGKWPQHF. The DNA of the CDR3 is TGCAGTGTCCACAGGGGGGGGAAGTGGCCCCAGCATTTT.

Here the CDR3 DNA reads TGTGCCAGCAGTGAACTGCGCAGGGGTGGGGAGACCCAGTTCTTC. Translation gives CASSELRRGGETQFF. V and J are TRBV2 and TRBJ2-1; perhaps TRBD1 as D (6 bases). CDR1 is SNHLY and CDR2 is FYNNEI in the germline V gene. Trimming took 2 bases from V and 13 from J, leaving 21 bases between them. This CDR3 region has 15 residues.

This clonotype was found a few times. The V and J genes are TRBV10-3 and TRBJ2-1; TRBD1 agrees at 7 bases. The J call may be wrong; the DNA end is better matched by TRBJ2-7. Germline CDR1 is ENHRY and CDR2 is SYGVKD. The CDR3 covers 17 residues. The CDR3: CATTAGQAYSSYNEQYF. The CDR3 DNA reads TGTGCCACCACCGCCGGACAGGCCTATTCCTCCTACAATGAGCAGTACTTC.

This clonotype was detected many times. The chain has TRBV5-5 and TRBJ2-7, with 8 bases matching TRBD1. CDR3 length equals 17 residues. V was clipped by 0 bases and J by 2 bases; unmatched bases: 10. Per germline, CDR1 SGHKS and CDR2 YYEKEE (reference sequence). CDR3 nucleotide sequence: TGTGCCAGCAGCTTGGCTGGGCGGGACAGGCGGACCTACGAGCAGTACTTC. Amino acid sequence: CASSLAGRDRRTYEQYF.

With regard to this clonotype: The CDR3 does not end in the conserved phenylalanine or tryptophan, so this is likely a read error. CDR3 sequence: CASGPGQGAQGETQYC. CDR3 in DNA: TGTGCCAGCGGCCCAGGACAGGGGGCGCAGGGAGAGACCCAGTACTGC. J is TRBJ2-5 and V is TRBV7-3, with TRBD1 identical over 11 bases. V lost 8 bases and J lost 4; bases outside the gene matches: 12. The CDR3 length is 16 residues. The germline CDR1 and CDR2 sequences are SGHTA and FQGTGA.

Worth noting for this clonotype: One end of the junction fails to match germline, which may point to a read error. CDR3 in DNA: TGTGCCAGCAGTTTTTGGGGGGCCGCCGGGGTCGGTGGGCAAGAGACCCAGTATTTC. Its protein product is CASSFWGAAGVGGQETQYF. This rearrangement joins TRBV12-3 or TRBV12-4 to TRBJ2-5, with D possibly called TRBD1 or TRBD2 (6 bases each). The CDR3 spans 19 residues.

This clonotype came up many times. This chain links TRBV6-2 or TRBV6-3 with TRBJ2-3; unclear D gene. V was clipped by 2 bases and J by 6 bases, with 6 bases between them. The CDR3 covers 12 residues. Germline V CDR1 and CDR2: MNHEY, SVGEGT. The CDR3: CASSYARDTQYF. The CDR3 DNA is TGTGCCAGCAGTTACGCCCGGGATACGCAGTATTTT.

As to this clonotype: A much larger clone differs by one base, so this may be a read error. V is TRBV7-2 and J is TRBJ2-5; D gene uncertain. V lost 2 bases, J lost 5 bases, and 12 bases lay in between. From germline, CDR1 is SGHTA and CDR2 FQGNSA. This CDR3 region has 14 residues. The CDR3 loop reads CASSLRTEWETQYF. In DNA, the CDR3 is TGTGCCAGCAGCTTAAGGACGGAGTGGGAGACCCAGTACTTC.

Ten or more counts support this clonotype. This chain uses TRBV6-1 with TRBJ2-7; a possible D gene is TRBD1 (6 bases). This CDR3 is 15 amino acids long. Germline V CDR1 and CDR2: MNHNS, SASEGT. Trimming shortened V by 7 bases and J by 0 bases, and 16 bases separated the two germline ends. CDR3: CASTLGTTYSYEQYF. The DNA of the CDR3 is TGTGCCAGCACCCTAGGGACAACTTACTCCTACGAGCAGTACTTC.

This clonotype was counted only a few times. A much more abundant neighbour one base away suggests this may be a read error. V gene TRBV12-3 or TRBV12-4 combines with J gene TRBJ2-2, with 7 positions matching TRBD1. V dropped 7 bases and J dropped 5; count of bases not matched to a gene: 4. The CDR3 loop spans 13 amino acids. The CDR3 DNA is TGTGCCAGCACCGTACAGGGGACCGGGGAGCTGTTTTTT. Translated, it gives CASTVQGTGELFF.

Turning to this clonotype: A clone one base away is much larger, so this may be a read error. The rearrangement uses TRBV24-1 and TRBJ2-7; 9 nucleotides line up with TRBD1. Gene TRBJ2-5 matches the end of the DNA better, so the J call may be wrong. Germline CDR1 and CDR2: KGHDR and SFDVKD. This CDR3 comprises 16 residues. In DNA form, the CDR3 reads TGTGCCATCAGTGCTCCAACCGGGACAGGGCCGGAGACCCAGTACTTC. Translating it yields CAISAPTGTGPETQYF.

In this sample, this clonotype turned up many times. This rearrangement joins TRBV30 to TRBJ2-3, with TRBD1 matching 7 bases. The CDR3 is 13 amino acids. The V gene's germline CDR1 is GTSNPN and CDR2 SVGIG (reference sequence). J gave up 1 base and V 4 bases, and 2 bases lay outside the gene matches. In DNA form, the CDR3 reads TGTGCCTGGACCGGGACAGGCACAGATACGCAGTATTTT. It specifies CAWTGTGTDTQYF.

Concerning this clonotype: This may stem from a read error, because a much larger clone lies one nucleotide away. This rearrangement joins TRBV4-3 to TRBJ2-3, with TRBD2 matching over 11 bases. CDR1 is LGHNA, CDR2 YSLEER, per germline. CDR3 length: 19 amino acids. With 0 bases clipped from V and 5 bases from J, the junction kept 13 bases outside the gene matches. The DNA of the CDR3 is TGCGCCAGCAGCCAAGATTGGCTGACCGGGACTAGCGGTGGAGATACGCAGTATTTT. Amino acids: CASSQDWLTGTSGGDTQYF.

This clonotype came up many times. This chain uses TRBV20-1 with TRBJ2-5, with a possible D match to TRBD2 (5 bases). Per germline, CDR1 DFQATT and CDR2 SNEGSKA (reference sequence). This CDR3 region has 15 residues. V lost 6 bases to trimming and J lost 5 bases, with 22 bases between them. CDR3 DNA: TGCAGTGCCTCTGATGCCGGGGTTCACCTTGAGACCCAGTACTTC. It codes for CSASDAGVHLETQYF.

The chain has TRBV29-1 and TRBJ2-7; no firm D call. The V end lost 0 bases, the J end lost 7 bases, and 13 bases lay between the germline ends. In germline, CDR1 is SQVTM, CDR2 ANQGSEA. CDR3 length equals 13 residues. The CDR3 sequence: CSVEEAGHPEQYF. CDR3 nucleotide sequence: TGCAGCGTTGAAGAAGCTGGGCACCCGGAGCAGTACTTC.

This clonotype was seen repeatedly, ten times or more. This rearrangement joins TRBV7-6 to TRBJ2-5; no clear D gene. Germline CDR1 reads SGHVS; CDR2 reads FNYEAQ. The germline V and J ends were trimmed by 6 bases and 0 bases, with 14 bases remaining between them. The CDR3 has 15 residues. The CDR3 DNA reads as TGTGCCAGCAGTCAGACGCGACGGTACCAAGAGACCCAGTACTTC. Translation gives CASSQTRRYQETQYF. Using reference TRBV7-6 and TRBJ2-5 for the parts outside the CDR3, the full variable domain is GAGVSQSPRYKVTKRGQDVALRCDPISGHVSLYWYRQALGQGPEFLTYFNYEAQQDKSGLPNDRFSAERPEGSISTLTIQRTEQRDSAMYRCASSQTRRYQETQYFGPGTRLLVL.

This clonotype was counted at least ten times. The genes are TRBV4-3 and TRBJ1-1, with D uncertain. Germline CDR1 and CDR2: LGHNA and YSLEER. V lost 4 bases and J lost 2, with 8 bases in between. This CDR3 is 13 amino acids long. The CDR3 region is CASSRAVNTEAFF. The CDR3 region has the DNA TGCGCCAGCAGCCGTGCGGTCAACACTGAAGCTTTCTTT.

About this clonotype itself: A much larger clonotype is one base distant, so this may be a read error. DNA for the CDR3: TGCGCCAGCAGCTTGGTCGAGGGAACCAGACATGGCTACACCTTC. Its translation: CASSLVEGTRHGYTF. The chain combines TRBV5-1 with TRBJ1-2; D unclear. This CDR3 region has 15 residues. Germline-derived CDR1 and CDR2 are SGHRS and YFSETQ. Deletions cut 0 bases from V and 6 bases from J, with 15 bases between.

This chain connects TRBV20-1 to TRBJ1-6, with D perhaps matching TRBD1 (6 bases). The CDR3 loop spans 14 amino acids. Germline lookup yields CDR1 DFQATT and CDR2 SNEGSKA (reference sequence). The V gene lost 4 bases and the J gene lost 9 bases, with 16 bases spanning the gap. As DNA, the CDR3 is TGCAGTGCTAACCTACAGGGCCCCGGTTCACCCCTCCACTTT. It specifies CSANLQGPGSPLHF.

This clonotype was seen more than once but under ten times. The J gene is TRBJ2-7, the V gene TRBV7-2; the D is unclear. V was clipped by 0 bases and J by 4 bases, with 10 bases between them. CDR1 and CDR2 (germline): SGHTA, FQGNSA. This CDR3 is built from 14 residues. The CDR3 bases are TGTGCCAGCAGCTTAGCGATGTCAGCTTACGAGCAGTACTTC. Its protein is CASSLAMSAYEQYF.

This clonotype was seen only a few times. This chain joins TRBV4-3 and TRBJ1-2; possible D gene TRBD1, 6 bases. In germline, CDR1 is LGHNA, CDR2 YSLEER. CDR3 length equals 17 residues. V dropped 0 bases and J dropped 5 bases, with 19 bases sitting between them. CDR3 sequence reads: CASSQEAGQSPGYGYTF. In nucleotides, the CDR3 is TGCGCCAGCAGCCAAGAAGCGGGACAATCCCCGGGTTATGGCTACACCTTC.

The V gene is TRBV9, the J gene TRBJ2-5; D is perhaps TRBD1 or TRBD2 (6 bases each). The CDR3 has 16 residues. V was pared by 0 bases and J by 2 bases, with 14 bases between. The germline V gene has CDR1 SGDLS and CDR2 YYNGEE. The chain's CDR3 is CASSVAAGGRQETQYF. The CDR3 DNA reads TGTGCCAGCAGCGTAGCCGCCGGGGGCCGTCAAGAGACCCAGTACTTC. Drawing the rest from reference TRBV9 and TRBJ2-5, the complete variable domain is DSGVTQTPKHLITATGQRVTLRCSPRSGDLSVYWYQQSLDQGLQFLIQYYNGEERAKGNILERFSAQQFPDLHSELNLSSLELGDSALYFCASSVAAGGRQETQYFGPGTRLLVL.

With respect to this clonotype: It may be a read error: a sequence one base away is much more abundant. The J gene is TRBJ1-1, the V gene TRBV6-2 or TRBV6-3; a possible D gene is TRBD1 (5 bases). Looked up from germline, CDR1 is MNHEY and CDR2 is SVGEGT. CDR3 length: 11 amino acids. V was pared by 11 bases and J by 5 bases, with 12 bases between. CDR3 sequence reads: CACTQGTEAFF. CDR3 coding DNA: TGTGCCTGCACCCAGGGAACTGAAGCTTTCTTT.

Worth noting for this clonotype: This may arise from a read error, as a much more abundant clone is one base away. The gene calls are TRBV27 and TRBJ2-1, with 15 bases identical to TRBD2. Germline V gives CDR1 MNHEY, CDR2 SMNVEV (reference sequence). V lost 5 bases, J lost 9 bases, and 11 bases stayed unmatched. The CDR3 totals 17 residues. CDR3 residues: CASSSPGTSGGRSEQFF. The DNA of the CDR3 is TGTGCCAGCAGTAGTCCCGGGACTAGCGGGGGGAGGTCTGAGCAGTTCTTC.

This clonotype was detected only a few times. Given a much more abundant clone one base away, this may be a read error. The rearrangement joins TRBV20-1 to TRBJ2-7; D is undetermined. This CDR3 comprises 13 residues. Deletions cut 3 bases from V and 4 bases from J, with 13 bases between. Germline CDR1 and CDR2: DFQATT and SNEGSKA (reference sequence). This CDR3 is CSASVPGGYEQYF. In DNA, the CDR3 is TGCAGTGCTAGCGTTCCAGGTGGTTACGAGCAGTACTTC.

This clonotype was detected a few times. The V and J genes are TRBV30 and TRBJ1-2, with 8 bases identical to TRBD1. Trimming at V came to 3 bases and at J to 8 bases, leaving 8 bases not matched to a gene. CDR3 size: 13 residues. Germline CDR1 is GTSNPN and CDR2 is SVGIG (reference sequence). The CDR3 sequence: CAWRAQGVGGYTF. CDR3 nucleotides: TGTGCCTGGAGGGCACAGGGGGTAGGGGGCTACACCTTC.

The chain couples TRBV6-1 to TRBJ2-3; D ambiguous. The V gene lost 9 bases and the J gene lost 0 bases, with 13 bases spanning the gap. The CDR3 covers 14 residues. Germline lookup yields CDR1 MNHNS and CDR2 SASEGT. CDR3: CASNEDPSTDTQYF. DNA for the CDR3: TGTGCCAGTAACGAGGACCCCAGCACAGATACGCAGTATTTT.

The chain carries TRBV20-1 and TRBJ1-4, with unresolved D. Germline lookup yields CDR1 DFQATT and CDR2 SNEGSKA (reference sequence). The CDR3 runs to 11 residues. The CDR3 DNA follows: TGCAGGGCCTTACCGGAGGAAAGACGGTTTTTT. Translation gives CRALPEERRFF.